This T cell receptor (beta chain) was captured by sequencing in a study of immune aging and cytomegalovirus after organ transplant (dated by TCRdb to 2020 to 2022). Context from the whole study: All transplant recipients received three-drug immunosuppression with prednisone, tacrolimus, and mycophenolate. Beyond this particular receptor, the publication reports: A larger share of large clones was made up of TEMRA cells, and in the seven largest clones (approximately 2,000 cells) aged and TEMRA cells were gained while TCM cells were lost. Following viremia, cells with an aged phenotype rose post-transplant no matter the clone size, with the increase showing up earlier in large clones (days 200-264) than in small clones. CD57 was not measured in the sequencing data, so a conservative gene-based aging definition was used instead.

In light of the paper, this sample's time point label describes: five sample-tagged time points from pre-transplant (day -1) to day 368 post-transplant, pooled. After thawing, PBMC were stimulated with a CMV IE-1 overlapping peptide library for under 15 hours, with no transport inhibitors added. Thawed cells were rested overnight and then stimulated in R10 medium with CD28/CD49d costimulation. The IE-1 peptide library consisted of 15-amino-acid peptides overlapping by 11 amino acids. Samples from each time point were barcoded using BD Single-Cell Multiplexing Kit Sample Tags, then pooled and stained with sorting antibodies plus oligo-conjugated anti-CD45RA. A BD FACSAria III was used to sort CMV-responsive CD8+CD137+ and CD4+CD154+ T cells at 4-way purity. EDTA vacutainers were used to collect blood, which was then processed with a Ficoll gradient within 1-24 hours. The CDR3 spans 13 residues, from the cysteine through the phenylalanine. Only the CDR3 part of the read is kept: 39 bases, read in frame from the first base. Trimming removed 6 bases from V and 3 bases from J, leaving 14 bases between the germline ends. CDR1 and CDR2, looked up from the germline V gene (reference sequence), are DFQATT and SNEGSKA.

The sample holds many counts of this clonotype. Its antigen is still unknown. Within one base of it there is no much larger clone, and no base qualities were kept. The library was obtained by single-cell sequencing. Instrument used: Illumina NovaSeq 6000. The BD Rhapsody Targeted mRNA and AbSeq Reagent Kit was used in a microwell format for cell capture and library preparation. The libraries included TCR, sample tags, AbSeq, and targeted mRNA from the Human T-Cell Expression Panel, along with custom TOX and TOX2 primers. Sequencing of the libraries was done on an Illumina NovaSeq. Under the source paper's analysis protocol: The analysis covered fewer than 13,000 cells in total, of which around 7,100 were CD8 T cells and approximately 4,500 were CD8 T cells with an identifiable TCR CDR3. The BD Rhapsody Targeted Analysis Pipeline, including V(D)J processing, was run on the Seven Bridges Genomics platform to process the raw data. SeqGeq 1.6.0 was used for quality control, Sample Tag demultiplexing with Lex-BDSMK, clone identification with VDJ Explorer, and Seurat clustering. Clones comprising <1% of CD8 T cells were considered non-expanded; clones comprising >2.5% of the sample were considered clonal expansions. TCRdb reprocessing: public reads trimmed at Q25 with fastp, clones called with MiXCR, in-frame beta chains kept. Every distinct CDR3 protein forms one entry, paired with its most common genes and DNA. These V and J calls are TCRdb output, not the study's own analysis. Here the sample has 20,000 to 25,000 distinct CDR3 sequences; roughly 38% occur a single time. 20% to 25% of the sample comes from the top ten.

This specimen consisted of CMV peptide-activated CD4+ and CD8+ T cells sorted from blood, obtained at five time points, pooled. The cell subset or site label, read with the paper, signifies: sorted CD8+CD137+ and CD4+CD154+ T cells after roughly 13 h CMV IE-1 peptide stimulation. This chain joins TRBV20-1 to TRBJ1-1; the D gene lacks a confident call. This receptor was identified in a female donor who had a heart transplant and CMV viremia. The nucleotide sequence is TGCAGTGCCCCATTAACAAGGGACACTGAAGCTTTCTTT. Its protein is CSAPLTRDTEAFF.